This TCR beta chain stems from a study of T cells in Graves' hyperthyroidism and ophthalmopathy (dated by TCRdb to the late 2010s). Background for the entire study: To identify distinguishing TCR V-J signatures, a discovery cohort of 90 to 100 patients was used, comprising 40 to 45 with Graves' ophthalmopathy and around 60 with stable Graves' hyperthyroidism. Whether ophthalmopathy could be predicted prospectively was tested in an independent validation cohort made up of 18 to 20 hyperthyroidism patients plus 17 patients who later progressed to ophthalmopathy. The 85 to 100 discovery patients were divided at random into training and test sets in a 7:3 ratio. The study also compared thyroid tissue and blood T-cell repertoires from 6 or 7 Graves' hyperthyroidism patients. Following sampling, methimazole starting at 30 mg daily was given to hyperthyroidism patients, and high-dose intravenous methylprednisolone was given to ophthalmopathy patients. According to the paper, TCR Vbeta CDR3 sequencing was carried out on approximately 140 peripheral blood samples, which came from 40 to 45 ophthalmopathy, around 75 hyperthyroidism and some 17 progressor patients. The study at large found these results: Ophthalmopathy was separated from stable hyperthyroidism by a 13 V-J signature model, with 85% to 90% sensitivity and 81% to 82% specificity obtained in cross-validation and 80%/75% obtained in testing. Blood samples also contained most of the expanded thyroid clonotypes (frequency above 0.001), which suggests that blood repertoires may reflect thyroid immune responses. Sample size was not statistically predetermined, and investigators were not blinded to group allocation. In validation, progression to ophthalmopathy was predicted by the model with more than 65% sensitivity and just over 72% specificity, a median of roughly 6.4 months before onset.

A word on this clonotype: The antigen this receptor binds is unknown. The input lacks base qualities; no much larger clone sits a single base away.

The TCR beta CDR3 regions were amplified from the RNA transcripts. A first-round RT-PCR of the TCR CDR3 used the HTBI primer set with the Qiagen OneStep RT-PCR kit. The libraries were constructed in a second round of multiplex PCR and then size-selected and purified. Paired-end sequencing of the libraries was performed with 100 bp reads on an Illumina HiSeq2000. As for the authors' bioinformatics: SOAPnuke was used to process the raw data, with reads discarded if the reads contained adapters or uncalled bases, had a mean Phred below 15, or lacked an exact constant-primer or identifier match. COPE v1.2.5 was used to merge high-quality paired reads, and clonotypes were defined as unique nucleotide sequences. MiTCR v1.1 was used to align clonotypes to the IMGT TRBV, TRBD and TRBJ reference segments. Only V-J combinations with frequency above 0.0001, covering 99% to 99.2% of repertoires, were analysed. A TCS score was defined as the ratio between F50 (clonal expansion) and ExV (chaos), using BLOSUM62-based TCRdist between CDR3 peptides within each V-J. Welch's t-statistics and random forest reduced roughly 500 V-J features to fewer than 15, which were used in a naive Bayes classifier (R e1071). The Morisita-Horn index was used to measure how similar the thyroid and blood repertoires were. Through fastp at Q25 and MiXCR, TCRdb rebuilt clones from the public reads, retaining in-frame beta chains. Each CDR3 protein appears once, grouped with its most common genes and DNA. The V and J calls and clone size come from TCRdb's table, not from the authors' own analysis. The sample table shows a few hundred thousand distinct CDR3 sequences, and under 60% are seen once. The ten largest clones represent around 7.7% of the sample.

The CDR3 sequence holds 14 residues, the cysteine and phenylalanine included. CDR3 DNA only is kept here, 42 bases in frame from base 1. The germline V gene (reference sequence) gives CDR1 as MNHEY and CDR2 as SMNVEV. Relative to germline, V is 8 bases shorter and J is 5 bases shorter, with 15 bases between their ends. A patient counted as having stable Graves' hyperthyroidism if no progression to ophthalmopathy occurred over 18 months of follow-up. Hyperthyroidism patients were newly diagnosed, with disease duration under 2 months, and aged 18 to 65 years. Exclusion was applied to patients with uncontrolled infections, other autoimmune diseases, pregnancy or lactation. Clinical symptoms, serum thyroxine and TRAb, thyroid ultrasound, and orbital computed tomography formed the basis for the diagnoses. Total RNA was extracted using Trizol reagent, and RNA quality was assessed on an Agilent 2100 Bioanalyzer.

The TCR comes from a woman aged 18-30 years with Graves' hyperthyroidism. The specimen was peripheral blood or thyroid tissue (not recorded which). The V gene is TRBV27 and the J gene is TRBJ2-2; a weak D assignment points to TRBD1 (5 bases agree). The CDR3 amino acid sequence is: CASCRTRVTGELFF. The DNA sequence follows: TGTGCCAGCTGCCGCACCAGGGTTACCGGGGAGCTGTTTTTT.